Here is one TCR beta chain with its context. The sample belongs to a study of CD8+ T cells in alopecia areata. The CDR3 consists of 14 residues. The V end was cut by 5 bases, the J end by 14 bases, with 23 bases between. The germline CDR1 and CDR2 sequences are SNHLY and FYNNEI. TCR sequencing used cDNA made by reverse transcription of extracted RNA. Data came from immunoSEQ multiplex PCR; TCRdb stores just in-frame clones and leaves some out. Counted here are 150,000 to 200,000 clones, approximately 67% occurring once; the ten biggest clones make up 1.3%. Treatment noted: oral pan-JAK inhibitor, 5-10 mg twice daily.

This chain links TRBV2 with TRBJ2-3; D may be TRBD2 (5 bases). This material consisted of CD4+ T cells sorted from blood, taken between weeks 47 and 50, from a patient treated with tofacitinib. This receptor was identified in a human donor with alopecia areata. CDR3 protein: CASSIPGSSPSSYF. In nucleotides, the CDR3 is TGTGCCAGCAGTATCCCGGGGTCGAGCCCAAGTTCGTATTTT.